The rows below give T cell receptor beta chains drawn from one sample of a study of blood T cells in healthy people across ages. TCRdb used MiXCR to reprocess the 5' RACE reads, holding one entry per CDR3 protein. The sample has 650,000 to 1,000,000 distinct CDR3 sequences; 35% to 40% are singletons. Sequencing used blood. These receptors were collected from a man between 18 and 35 years old in good health. Each CDR3 is given with its conserved first and last residue. The D gene is left open where the match is weak. Clone size is given for some rows only: seen once, a few or many times, or a class if the clone is expanded.

v_call: TRBV12-3/TRBV12-4
d_call: NA
cdr3_length: 14
j_call: TRBJ1-2
clone_size: NA
cdr3_nt: TGTGCCAGCACCGGGACCCTTCGCCGCTATGGCTACACCTTC
cdr3_aa: CASTGTLRRYGYTF

v_call: TRBV7-2
d_call: NA
cdr3_length: 16
j_call: TRBJ1-5
clone_size: NA
cdr3_nt: TGTGCCAGCAGCTTAGTTCGCGGCATTAGCAATCAGCCCCAGCATTTT
cdr3_aa: CASSLVRGISNQPQHF

v_call: TRBV12-3/TRBV12-4
d_call: NA
cdr3_length: 17
j_call: TRBJ1-2
clone_size: many
cdr3_nt: TGTGCCAGCAGTTTCAAAATCGACAGCCCAGCTAACTATGGCTACACCTTC
cdr3_aa: CASSFKIDSPANYGYTF

v_call: TRBV20-1
d_call: TRBD1
cdr3_length: 16
j_call: TRBJ1-2
clone_size: few
cdr3_nt: TGCAGTGGGGGGGGACAGGGGGCGTCGCGTGTCTATGGCTACACCTTC
cdr3_aa: CSGGGQGASRVYGYTF

v_call: TRBV6-5
d_call: NA
cdr3_length: 14
j_call: TRBJ1-4
clone_size: NA
cdr3_nt: TGTGCCAGCAGGAGAACAGGGTTTGTTGAAAAACTGTTTTTT
cdr3_aa: CASRRTGFVEKLFF

v_call: TRBV6-5
d_call: NA
cdr3_length: 15
j_call: TRBJ2-7
clone_size: NA
cdr3_nt: TGTGCCAGCAGTTACTCGAGTACAGGGTGGTACGAGCAGTACTTC
cdr3_aa: CASSYSSTGWYEQYF

v_call: TRBV5-1
d_call: NA
cdr3_length: 14
j_call: TRBJ2-5
clone_size: NA
cdr3_nt: TGCGCCAGCAGCTTCGGTTCAGGGAGGGAGACCCAGTACTTC
cdr3_aa: CASSFGSGRETQYF

v_call: TRBV28
d_call: TRBD2
cdr3_length: 13
j_call: TRBJ2-1
clone_size: NA
cdr3_nt: TGTGCCAGCGGGACTAGAATGTTCGGTGAGCAGTTCTTC
cdr3_aa: CASGTRMFGEQFF

v_call: TRBV7-9
d_call: NA
cdr3_length: 14
j_call: TRBJ2-1
clone_size: NA
cdr3_nt: TGTGCCAGCAGCTTGATACAGGGCTACAATGAGCAGTTCTTC
cdr3_aa: CASSLIQGYNEQFF

v_call: TRBV7-8
d_call: NA
cdr3_length: 14
j_call: TRBJ2-3
clone_size: NA
cdr3_nt: TGTGCCAGCAGTTGGCAGTTGGGGACAGATACGCAGTATTTT
cdr3_aa: CASSWQLGTDTQYF

v_call: TRBV12-5
d_call: NA
cdr3_length: 12
j_call: TRBJ2-1
clone_size: few
cdr3_nt: TGTGCTAGTGGTTTGGCCAAGAATGAGCAGTTCTTC
cdr3_aa: CASGLAKNEQFF

v_call: TRBV4-2
d_call: NA
cdr3_length: 15
j_call: TRBJ1-1
clone_size: few
cdr3_nt: TGTGCCAGCAGCCAAGATGCCGCTGGGGGGAATGAAGCTTTCTTT
cdr3_aa: CASSQDAAGGNEAFF

v_call: TRBV29-1
d_call: NA
cdr3_length: 16
j_call: TRBJ1-1
clone_size: NA
cdr3_nt: TGCAGCGTTGAACAGGGGTTGACCCTCATGAACACTGAAGCTTTCTTT
cdr3_aa: CSVEQGLTLMNTEAFF

v_call: TRBV25-1
d_call: NA
cdr3_length: 13
j_call: TRBJ2-4
clone_size: once
cdr3_nt: TGTGCCAGTGGACACGACCTATACAATGAGCAGTACTTC
cdr3_aa: CASGHDLYNEQYF

v_call: TRBV5-6
d_call: NA
cdr3_length: 15
j_call: TRBJ1-4
clone_size: few
cdr3_nt: TGTGCCAGCAGCTTCACACAGGGAGTGTTTGAAAAACTGTTTTTT
cdr3_aa: CASSFTQGVFEKLFF

v_call: TRBV4-2
d_call: TRBD2
cdr3_length: 17
j_call: TRBJ2-1
clone_size: NA
cdr3_nt: TGTGCCAGCAGCCCCGGCCCAGCGGGGGGCCTCGGCAATGAACAGTTCTTC
cdr3_aa: CASSPGPAGGLGNEQFF

v_call: TRBV20-1
d_call: TRBD2
cdr3_length: 15
j_call: TRBJ2-3
clone_size: few
cdr3_nt: TGCAGTGCTAGAGGTAGCGGGGGGGTCACAGATACGCAGTATTTT
cdr3_aa: CSARGSGGVTDTQYF

v_call: TRBV20-1
d_call: TRBD1
cdr3_length: 13
j_call: TRBJ2-7
clone_size: many
cdr3_nt: TGCAGTGCGGGGACAGGGTGGGACTACGAGCAGTACTTC
cdr3_aa: CSAGTGWDYEQYF

v_call: TRBV29-1
d_call: NA
cdr3_length: 14
j_call: TRBJ1-2
clone_size: few
cdr3_nt: TGCAGCGTTGTCGGGCAGGGGCCTAACTATGGCTACACCTTC
cdr3_aa: CSVVGQGPNYGYTF

v_call: TRBV21-1
d_call: NA
cdr3_length: 11
j_call: TRBJ1-2
clone_size: NA
cdr3_nt: TGTGTCGGGGGCTCTATTTATGGCTACACCTTC
cdr3_aa: CVGGSIYGYTF

v_call: TRBV4-1
d_call: NA
cdr3_length: 13
j_call: TRBJ2-7
clone_size: few
cdr3_nt: TGCGCCAGCAGCCAAGGACTGCACTACGAGCAGTACTTC
cdr3_aa: CASSQGLHYEQYF

v_call: TRBV25-1
d_call: TRBD1
cdr3_length: 15
j_call: TRBJ1-2
clone_size: NA
cdr3_nt: TGTGCCAGCAGGTCGGGACAGGGGACGTCCGATGGCTACACCTTC
cdr3_aa: CASRSGQGTSDGYTF

v_call: TRBV7-2
d_call: TRBD1
cdr3_length: 15
j_call: TRBJ1-1
clone_size: NA
cdr3_nt: TGTGCCAGCAGCCCTCAGGGGGCGCAGGGCACTGAAGCTTTCTTT
cdr3_aa: CASSPQGAQGTEAFF

v_call: TRBV29-1
d_call: TRBD2
cdr3_length: 15
j_call: TRBJ2-7
clone_size: NA
cdr3_nt: TGCAGCGTTGAAGAATTAGCGGGGGGTGCGGACGAGCAGTACTTC
cdr3_aa: CSVEELAGGADEQYF

v_call: TRBV7-9
d_call: TRBD1
cdr3_length: 17
j_call: TRBJ1-5
clone_size: NA
cdr3_nt: TGTGCCAGCAGCCCGGACAGGGGAGGACTTAGCAATCAGCCCCAGCATTTT
cdr3_aa: CASSPDRGGLSNQPQHF

v_call: TRBV3-1
d_call: TRBD1
cdr3_length: 16
j_call: TRBJ2-5
clone_size: NA
cdr3_nt: TGTGCCAGCAGCCCTCTCGACAGGGTCAGGGAAGAGACCCAGTACTTC
cdr3_aa: CASSPLDRVREETQYF

v_call: TRBV5-1
d_call: NA
cdr3_length: 15
j_call: TRBJ2-5
clone_size: few
cdr3_nt: TGCGCCAGCAGCGTGACCGTTGCCCCCCAAGAGACCCAGTACTTC
cdr3_aa: CASSVTVAPQETQYF

v_call: TRBV7-2
d_call: NA
cdr3_length: 15
j_call: TRBJ1-4
clone_size: NA
cdr3_nt: TGTGCCAGCAGCCGTCCAGGGGATCTGAAAGAAAAACTGTTTTTT
cdr3_aa: CASSRPGDLKEKLFF

v_call: TRBV4-2
d_call: NA
cdr3_length: 15
j_call: TRBJ1-1
clone_size: NA
cdr3_nt: TGTGCCAGCAGCCCACCTGGGGCACTGAACACTGAAGCTTTCTTT
cdr3_aa: CASSPPGALNTEAFF

v_call: TRBV12-3/TRBV12-4
d_call: NA
cdr3_length: 16
j_call: TRBJ2-5
clone_size: many
cdr3_nt: TGTGCCAGCAGTTCCCTTATCCGGGACAAAGGGGAGACCCAGTACTTC
cdr3_aa: CASSSLIRDKGETQYF

v_call: TRBV20-1
d_call: TRBD1
cdr3_length: 13
j_call: TRBJ1-1
clone_size: NA
cdr3_nt: TGCAGTGCTAGGAGACAGGGGCCCACTGAAGCTTTCTTT
cdr3_aa: CSARRQGPTEAFF

v_call: TRBV12-3/TRBV12-4
d_call: NA
cdr3_length: 13
j_call: TRBJ1-5
clone_size: many
cdr3_nt: TGTGCCAGCAGACAGGGCAGCAATCAGCCCCAGCATTTT
cdr3_aa: CASRQGSNQPQHF

v_call: TRBV9
d_call: NA
cdr3_length: 16
j_call: TRBJ2-7
clone_size: NA
cdr3_nt: TGTGCCAGCAGCGTAGGGCGAGAAGGGCCCTACAATGAGCAGTACTTC
cdr3_aa: CASSVGREGPYNEQYF

v_call: TRBV20-1
d_call: NA
cdr3_length: 13
j_call: TRBJ2-1
clone_size: NA
cdr3_nt: TGCAGTGCTCCGGACACCCATTACAATGAGCAGTTCTTC
cdr3_aa: CSAPDTHYNEQFF

v_call: TRBV27
d_call: NA
cdr3_length: 14
j_call: TRBJ1-2
clone_size: many
cdr3_nt: TGTGCCAGCATAGCCCCACCTTTAAACTATGGCTACACCTTC
cdr3_aa: CASIAPPLNYGYTF

v_call: TRBV4-1
d_call: TRBD2
cdr3_length: 15
j_call: TRBJ2-5
clone_size: NA
cdr3_nt: TGCGCCAGCAGCCACTCCCGGACTAGCGGTGAGACCCAGTACTTC
cdr3_aa: CASSHSRTSGETQYF

v_call: TRBV12-3/TRBV12-4
d_call: NA
cdr3_length: 13
j_call: TRBJ2-1
clone_size: NA
cdr3_nt: TGTGCCAGCAGTTTGAGACAGGCAAATGAGCAGTTCTTC
cdr3_aa: CASSLRQANEQFF

v_call: TRBV4-1
d_call: NA
cdr3_length: 16
j_call: TRBJ1-1
clone_size: few
cdr3_nt: TGCGCCAGCAGCCAAGAAGGGCAGAACCACCCCACTGAAGCTTTCTTT
cdr3_aa: CASSQEGQNHPTEAFF

v_call: TRBV7-2
d_call: TRBD1
cdr3_length: 15
j_call: TRBJ1-4
clone_size: NA
cdr3_nt: TGTGCCAGCAGCCCTGGGACAGGGACAGGGGAAAAACTGTTTTTT
cdr3_aa: CASSPGTGTGEKLFF

v_call: TRBV29-1
d_call: TRBD2
cdr3_length: 14
j_call: TRBJ2-1
clone_size: once
cdr3_nt: TGCAGCGTTGCGGAGGGACTAGCGGGAATGGAGCAGTTCTTC
cdr3_aa: CSVAEGLAGMEQFF

v_call: TRBV7-2
d_call: NA
cdr3_length: 16
j_call: TRBJ2-1
clone_size: many
cdr3_nt: TGTGCCAGCAGCTTTACAACAGGGGGGGCCTACAATGAGCAGTTCTTC
cdr3_aa: CASSFTTGGAYNEQFF

v_call: TRBV10-3
d_call: NA
cdr3_length: 14
j_call: TRBJ1-2
clone_size: many
cdr3_nt: TGTGCCATGAGTATGGCGGTAGCTAACTATGGCTACACCTTC
cdr3_aa: CAMSMAVANYGYTF

v_call: TRBV7-3
d_call: NA
cdr3_length: 16
j_call: TRBJ1-4
clone_size: NA
cdr3_nt: TGTGCCAGCAGCTTAGGATCGGGGGGTCGGGATGAAAAACTGTTTTTT
cdr3_aa: CASSLGSGGRDEKLFF

v_call: TRBV2
d_call: NA
cdr3_length: 17
j_call: TRBJ2-1
clone_size: few
cdr3_nt: TGTGCCAGCATCGACCGAGGAGGCAGCAAAATACACAATGAGCAGTTCTTC
cdr3_aa: CASIDRGGSKIHNEQFF

v_call: TRBV12-3/TRBV12-4
d_call: NA
cdr3_length: 14
j_call: TRBJ2-3
clone_size: NA
cdr3_nt: TGTGCCAGCAGTACGGTAGTGGGGACAGATACGCAGTATTTT
cdr3_aa: CASSTVVGTDTQYF

v_call: TRBV7-2
d_call: NA
cdr3_length: 13
j_call: TRBJ1-2
clone_size: few
cdr3_nt: TGTGCCAGCAGCTTCAGTATTAAGTATGGCTACACCTTC
cdr3_aa: CASSFSIKYGYTF

v_call: TRBV20-1
d_call: TRBD1
cdr3_length: 12
j_call: TRBJ2-5
clone_size: many
cdr3_nt: TGCAGTGCGGGACAGGGCCAAGAGACCCAGTACTTC
cdr3_aa: CSAGQGQETQYF

v_call: TRBV12-3/TRBV12-4
d_call: NA
cdr3_length: 14
j_call: TRBJ2-7
clone_size: NA
cdr3_nt: TGTGCCAGCAGTTTATACCAGGACTCCTACGAGCAGTACTTC
cdr3_aa: CASSLYQDSYEQYF

v_call: TRBV27
d_call: TRBD2
cdr3_length: 15
j_call: TRBJ2-1
clone_size: few
cdr3_nt: TGTGCCAGCAGCCCAGGGGTTCGCGGGAGGAATGAGCAGTTCTTC
cdr3_aa: CASSPGVRGRNEQFF

v_call: TRBV7-8
d_call: NA
cdr3_length: 14
j_call: TRBJ2-2
clone_size: NA
cdr3_nt: TGTGCCAGCAGCTCAGGGTCACGCGCCGGGGAGCTGTTTTTT
cdr3_aa: CASSSGSRAGELFF

v_call: TRBV3-1
d_call: TRBD2
cdr3_length: 16
j_call: TRBJ2-5
clone_size: few
cdr3_nt: TGTGCCAGCAGCCAAGATGGCGGGGGGCACCAAGAGACCCAGTACTTC
cdr3_aa: CASSQDGGGHQETQYF

v_call: TRBV15
d_call: TRBD2
cdr3_length: 19
j_call: TRBJ2-1
clone_size: few
cdr3_nt: TGTGCCACCAGTCCTATGGTCTCAAACCCAGCGGGGTCCTACAATGAGCAGTTCTTC
cdr3_aa: CATSPMVSNPAGSYNEQFF

v_call: TRBV20-1
d_call: TRBD2
cdr3_length: 15
j_call: TRBJ2-5
clone_size: NA
cdr3_nt: TGCAGTGCTAGGATCTGGCGGGGGGCCAAAGAGACCCAGTACTTC
cdr3_aa: CSARIWRGAKETQYF

v_call: TRBV2
d_call: TRBD2
cdr3_length: 14
j_call: TRBJ2-3
clone_size: NA
cdr3_nt: TGTGCCAGCACCATAAGGCGGGAGACAGATACGCAGTATTTT
cdr3_aa: CASTIRRETDTQYF